A single sample is the source of the 30 T cell receptor beta chains below, sequenced in a study of low-dose radiotherapy and immunotherapy resistance in tumors. First-strand cDNA relied on TRAV- and TRBV-specific primers spanning alpha and beta chains. TCR amplification used 15 to 20 PCR cycles, a constant-region primer and a V-primer adapter. TCRdb re-called the reads with MiXCR, one entry per CDR3 protein. This sample has 15,000 to 20,000 distinct CDR3 sequences; around two thirds occur once, and the top ten carry about 10%. These TCRs come from a human donor with advanced metastatic prostate, ovarian, gallbladder or colorectal cancer (not recorded which). This table probably holds off-target reads from a library built for another chain.

For the CDR3, the DNA is TGTGCCAGCAGCGCCAGCTCCTACAATGAGCAGTTCTTC. This codes for CASSASSYNEQFF. The rearrangement joins TRBV9 to TRBJ2-1, with D hard to call. The CDR3 is made up of 13 amino acids. Germline assignment: CDR1 SGDLS and CDR2 YYNGEE. Trimming removed 3 bases from V and 0 bases from J, with 4 bases in between.

This clonotype was counted only a few times. The chain employs TRBV12-3 or TRBV12-4 and TRBJ2-3; D uncertain. V lost 3 bases and J 6 bases, leaving 7 bases between the germline ends. This CDR3 comprises 12 residues. The DNA for the CDR3 is TGTGCCAGCAGTTTTTTTCCGGATACGCAGTATTTT. This encodes CASSFFPDTQYF.

This clonotype was recorded only once. V usage is TRBV7-2 and J usage is TRBJ2-1, with 9 bases aligning to TRBD2. Germline CDR1 SGHTA, CDR2 FQGNSA. V lost 1 base, J lost 8 bases, and 6 bases stayed unmatched. The CDR3 is 15 amino acids. As DNA, the CDR3 is TGTGCCAGCAGCTTAGGTCTAGCGGGATTCTATGAGCAGTTCTTC. Translated, it gives CASSLGLAGFYEQFF. Full variable domain (outside the CDR3, taken from reference TRBV7-2 and TRBJ2-1): GAGVSQSPSNKVTEKGKDVELRCDPISGHTALYWYRQSLGQGLEFLIYFQGNSAPDKSGLPSDRFSAERTGGSVSTLTIQRTQQEDSAVYLCASSLGLAGFYEQFFGPGTRLTVL.

The CDR3 loop is CASSLVGPGLVSEQFF. The CDR3 DNA is TGTGCCAGCAGCTTAGTAGGCCCGGGCCTAGTGAGCGAGCAGTTCTTC. The chain is built from TRBV7-2 and TRBJ2-1; D is unclear. CDR3 length equals 16 residues. Trimming took off 1 base at V and 10 bases at J, with 20 bases between the two ends. Germline V CDR1 and CDR2: SGHTA, FQGNSA. Based on the CDR3 plus reference TRBV7-2 and TRBJ2-1, the full variable domain is GAGVSQSPSNKVTEKGKDVELRCDPISGHTALYWYRQSLGQGLEFLIYFQGNSAPDKSGLPSDRFSAERTGGSVSTLTIQRTQQEDSAVYLCASSLVGPGLVSEQFFGPGTRLTVL.

The CDR3 DNA follows: TGTGCCACCAGCACCGAAGGGGGTGAAAATTCACCCCTCCACTTT. It encodes CATSTEGGENSPLHF. V usage is TRBV15 and J usage is TRBJ1-6; D might be TRBD1 (6 bases). V lost 4 bases and J lost 7, with 14 bases in between. The CDR3 has 15 residues. The V gene's germline CDR1 is LNHNV and CDR2 YYDKDF (reference sequence).

The CDR3 is CASSIGASSYNEQFF. CDR3 DNA: TGTGCCAGTAGTATAGGGGCGAGTTCCTACAATGAGCAGTTCTTC. This sequence joins TRBV19 and TRBJ2-1; D is unclear. V dropped 1 base and J dropped 1 base, with 8 bases sitting between them. The germline CDR1 and CDR2 sequences are LNHDA and SQIVND (reference sequence). The CDR3 is 15 residues long.

This chain uses TRBV7-2 with TRBJ1-2, with D unresolved. The germline V gene has CDR1 SGHTA and CDR2 FQGNSA. This CDR3 has 13 amino acids. V was clipped by 5 bases and J by 13 bases, with 20 bases between them. The CDR3 nucleotides are TGTGCCAGCAGCCTGCAAGGCTCCTTTTTAAGCACCTTC. As protein: CASSLQGSFLSTF.

This chain joins TRBV6-5 and TRBJ1-5; a possible D gene is TRBD1 (5 bases). Looked up from germline, CDR1 is MNHEY and CDR2 is SVGAGI. The CDR3 has 13 residues. V lost 2 bases, J lost 7 bases, and 9 bases lay in between. DNA for the CDR3: TGTGCCAGCAGTTACGTCTGGGGGCAGCCCCAGCATTTT. Translated, it gives CASSYVWGQPQHF.

The chain links TRBV2 to TRBJ2-3, with 10 bases fitting TRBD2. Germline V gene lookup returns CDR1 SNHLY and CDR2 FYNNEI. The CDR3 is 14 residues long. V shed 4 bases and J 7 bases; nucleotides not matched to a gene: 5. The CDR3 DNA is TGTGCCAGCAGTGGGGCTAGCGGGAGAAATACGCAGTATTTT. It translates to CASSGASGRNTQYF. The variable domain in full, with the rest retrieved from reference TRBV2 and TRBJ2-3, is EPEVTQTPSHQVTQMGQEVILRCVPISNHLYFYWYRQILGQKVEFLVSFYNNEISEKSEIFDDQFSVERPDGSNFTLKIRSTKLEDSAMYFCASSGASGRNTQYFGPGTRLTVL.

This chain links TRBV21-1 with TRBJ2-7; TRBD2 is the table's D call and was not checked against the DNA. TRBV21-1 is annotated as a pseudogene. The CDR3 has 16 residues. CDR3 DNA: TGTGCCAGCAGCGGGACTAGCGGGAGTAATGACTACGAGCAGTACTTC. This translates into CASSGTSGSNDYEQYF.

The chain couples TRBV5-6 to TRBJ1-5; 7 bases align to TRBD1. The CDR3 spans 13 residues. V dropped 5 bases and J dropped 4; count of bases not matched to a gene: 3. From germline, CDR1 is SGHDT and CDR2 YYEEEE. The CDR3 DNA is TGTGCCAGCAGTCGGACAGGAAATCAGCCCCAGCATTTT. Its protein product is CASSRTGNQPQHF. The complete variable domain, with remaining parts taken from reference TRBV5-6 and TRBJ1-5, reads DAGVTQSPTHLIKTRGQQVTLRCSPKSGHDTVSWYQQALGQGPQFIFQYYEEEERQRGNFPDRFSGHQFPNYSSELNVNALLLGDSALYLCASSRTGNQPQHFGDGTRLSIL.

This clonotype was detected a few times. The chain has TRBV5-1 and TRBJ1-5, with TRBD1 matching over 8 bases. V gave up 4 bases and J gave up 7 bases; unmatched junction bases: 7. The CDR3 consists of 14 residues. CDR1 is SGHRS, CDR2 YFSETQ, per germline. CDR3 sequence reads: CASSPGGAGQPQHF. The CDR3 coding sequence is TGCGCCAGCAGCCCAGGGGGCGCGGGCCAGCCCCAGCATTTT.

This clonotype was recorded once. The V call is TRBV23-1, the J call TRBJ1-5; 10 nucleotides agree with TRBD1. TRBV23-1 is an ORF; its function is uncertain. The junction had 12 bases not matched to a gene; V was cut back by 4 bases and J by 9 bases. CDR3 length: 16 residues. CDR3 amino acids: CASSRQRRDRGPPQHF. The CDR3 DNA reads TGCGCCAGCAGTCGTCAACGCCGGGACAGGGGTCCGCCCCAGCATTTT.

The genes are TRBV6-2 or TRBV6-3 and TRBJ2-3, with D unclear. This CDR3 contains 12 residues. V was cut by 5 bases and J by 2 bases, with 5 bases left in between. CDR1 is MNHEY, CDR2 SVGEGT, per germline. DNA for the CDR3: TGTGCCAGCAGTACACTCACAGATACGCAGTATTTT. Its protein product is CASSTLTDTQYF.

This chain uses TRBV12-3 or TRBV12-4 with TRBJ2-5, with D maybe TRBD1 (6 bases). V lost 6 bases and J 2 bases, leaving 10 bases between the germline ends. The CDR3 consists of 13 residues. Written as DNA, the CDR3 is TGTGCCAGCAGACCGGACAGACAAGAGACCCAGTACTTC. Translation gives CASRPDRQETQYF.

This sequence joins TRBV5-8 and TRBJ1-4; a possible D gene is TRBD1 (5 bases). The V gene lost 0 bases and the J gene lost 0 bases, with 9 bases spanning the gap. Germline values: CDR1 SGHTS, CDR2 YDEGEE. The CDR3 covers 16 residues. DNA of the CDR3: TGTGCCAGCAGCTTGGTGGGGGACTCAACTAATGAAAAACTGTTTTTT. Residues: CASSLVGDSTNEKLFF.

The V and J genes are TRBV30 and TRBJ2-2, with D maybe TRBD1 (5 bases). CDR3 length: 16 residues. The V and J ends lost 1 base and 6 bases respectively, with 18 bases between them. CDR1 is GTSNPN, CDR2 SVGIG, per germline (reference sequence). The CDR3 protein is CAWSARGYSSAGELFF. The CDR3 DNA reads TGTGCCTGGAGTGCAAGGGGTTATAGTTCCGCCGGGGAGCTGTTTTTT.

This clonotype was observed a few times. The V call is TRBV7-9, the J call TRBJ1-1; tentatively, D is TRBD1 (6 bases). V lost 5 bases, J lost 0 bases, and 19 bases lay in between. Looked up from germline, CDR1 is SEHNR and CDR2 is FQNEAQ (reference sequence). The CDR3 totals 17 residues. The CDR3 protein is CASSTETGPSLNTEAFF. The CDR3 coding sequence is TGTGCCAGCAGCACCGAGACAGGACCTTCGTTGAACACTGAAGCTTTCTTT.

The chain is built from TRBV6-6 and TRBJ1-5; no definite D call. Trimming shortened V by 4 bases and J by 0 bases, and 7 bases separated the two germline ends. The germline gives CDR1 MNHNY, CDR2 SVGAGI (reference sequence). The CDR3 is made up of 14 amino acids. CDR3 sequence (DNA): TGTGCCAGCAGTTTCCGCGCTAGCAATCAGCCCCAGCATTTT. This encodes CASSFRASNQPQHF.

The J gene is TRBJ1-6, the V gene TRBV19, with D unresolved. The V end was cut by 5 bases, the J end by 5 bases, with 10 bases between. From germline, CDR1 is LNHDA and CDR2 SQIVND (reference sequence). The CDR3 is 14 residues long. As DNA, the CDR3 is TGTGCCAGTAGTTGGCCAGAGGATAATTCACCCCTCCACTTT. Translated, it gives CASSWPEDNSPLHF.

The chain recombines TRBV10-3 with TRBJ2-1; 8 bases are shared with TRBD2. This CDR3 has 15 amino acids. Germline loops: CDR1 ENHRY, CDR2 SYGVKD. J lost 5 bases, V lost 6 bases, and 9 bases had no gene match. The CDR3 coding sequence is TGTGCCATCAGGGGGGATAGCGGGACAAACAATGAGCAGTTCTTC. Translated: CAIRGDSGTNNEQFF.

The rearrangement uses TRBV12-3 or TRBV12-4 and TRBJ1-4, with 9 bases fitting TRBD1. With 6 bases clipped from V and 5 bases from J, the junction kept 4 bases outside the gene matches. This CDR3 contains 14 residues. The chain's CDR3 is CASSPGTGNEKLFF. The CDR3, as DNA: TGTGCCAGCAGCCCAGGGACAGGGAATGAAAAACTGTTTTTT.

The gene calls are TRBV26 and TRBJ2-7; the D call of TRBD1 is as the table states it, not checked on the DNA. TRBV26 is annotated as a pseudogene. The CDR3 loop spans 15 amino acids. The CDR3 DNA is TGTGCCAGCAGTAAAAGCGGGGGCCCCTTTTACGAGCAGTACTTC. Its protein product is CASSKSGGPFYEQYF.

This clonotype was detected only a few times. The chain recombines TRBV7-2 with TRBJ1-1; D unclear. Trimming removed 5 bases at V and 5 bases at J, with 6 bases between. This CDR3 is 11 amino acids long. Germline values: CDR1 SGHTA, CDR2 FQGNSA. CDR3 nucleotides: TGTGCCAGCAGCCCCCAGACTGAAGCTTTCTTT. This codes for CASSPQTEAFF.

The gene calls are TRBV11-2 and TRBJ2-3, with 7 bases identical to TRBD2. V dropped 0 bases and J dropped 3; count of bases not matched to a gene: 6. The CDR3 covers 16 residues. Germline CDR1 SGHAT, CDR2 FQNNGV. The CDR3 bases are TGTGCCAGCAGCTTAGATCTTCAAGCGGGAACAGATACGCAGTATTTT. The encoded protein is CASSLDLQAGTDTQYF.

The J gene is TRBJ2-2, the V gene TRBV5-1; D is perhaps TRBD2 (5 bases). This CDR3 has 15 amino acids. CDR1 is SGHRS and CDR2 is YFSETQ in the germline V gene. V was trimmed by 0 bases and J by 6 bases, leaving 12 bases between them. The CDR3 loop reads CASSLDVRGPGELFF. The DNA of the CDR3 is TGCGCCAGCAGCTTGGATGTTCGGGGTCCCGGGGAGCTGTTTTTT.

In its sample, this clonotype was seen a few times. The V gene is TRBV5-1, the J gene TRBJ2-1; TRBD1 matches 7 bases. V shed 5 bases, J shed 6 bases, and the junction held 8 bases outside the gene matches. This CDR3 is built from 14 residues. Germline V gene sequence: CDR1 SGHRS, CDR2 YFSETQ. CDR3 region: CASRSGQQINEQFF. The CDR3 DNA reads as TGCGCCAGCAGATCGGGACAGCAAATCAATGAGCAGTTCTTC.

The genes are TRBV6-2 or TRBV6-3 and TRBJ1-2; the D is unclear. Between the trimmed V and J ends, which lost 5 bases and 2 bases, there was a span of 9 bases. The CDR3 loop spans 13 amino acids. Germline V gene data show CDR1 as MNHEY and CDR2 as SVGEGT. CDR3 protein: CASSETENYGYTF. DNA of the CDR3: TGTGCCAGCAGTGAAACAGAAAACTATGGCTACACCTTC.

The rearrangement uses TRBV19 and TRBJ2-7; tentatively, D is TRBD2 (6 bases). Germline CDR1 is LNHDA and CDR2 is SQIVND (reference sequence). This CDR3 is built from 14 residues. Deletions cut 4 bases from V and 0 bases from J, with 10 bases between. CDR3 sequence reads: CASSRGLSSYEQYF. The CDR3 DNA reads TGTGCCAGTAGTAGGGGACTGAGCTCCTACGAGCAGTACTTC.

V gene TRBV6-1 combines with J gene TRBJ1-2, with D unclear. The ends were cut back, 1 base at V and 1 base at J, with 16 bases in the middle. CDR1 and CDR2 from the germline V gene are MNHNS and SASEGT. This CDR3 is 17 amino acids long. In DNA form, the CDR3 reads TGTGCCAGCAGTGAAGGCGACGGGAGGGAACTTAACTATGGCTACACCTTC. Encoded protein: CASSEGDGRELNYGYTF.